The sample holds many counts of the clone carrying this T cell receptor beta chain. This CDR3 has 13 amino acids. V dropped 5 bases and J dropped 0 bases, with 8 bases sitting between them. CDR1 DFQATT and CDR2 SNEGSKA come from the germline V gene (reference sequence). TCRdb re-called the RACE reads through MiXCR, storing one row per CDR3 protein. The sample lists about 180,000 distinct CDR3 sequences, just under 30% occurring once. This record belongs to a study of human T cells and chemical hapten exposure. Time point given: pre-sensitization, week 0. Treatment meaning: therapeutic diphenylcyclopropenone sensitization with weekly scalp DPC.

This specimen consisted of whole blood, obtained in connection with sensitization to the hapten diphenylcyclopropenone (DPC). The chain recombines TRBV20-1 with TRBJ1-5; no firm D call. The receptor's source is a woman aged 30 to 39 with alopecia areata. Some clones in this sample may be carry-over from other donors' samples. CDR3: CSARADSNQPQHF. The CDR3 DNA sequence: TGCAGTGCTCGGGCGGATAGCAATCAGCCCCAGCATTTT.